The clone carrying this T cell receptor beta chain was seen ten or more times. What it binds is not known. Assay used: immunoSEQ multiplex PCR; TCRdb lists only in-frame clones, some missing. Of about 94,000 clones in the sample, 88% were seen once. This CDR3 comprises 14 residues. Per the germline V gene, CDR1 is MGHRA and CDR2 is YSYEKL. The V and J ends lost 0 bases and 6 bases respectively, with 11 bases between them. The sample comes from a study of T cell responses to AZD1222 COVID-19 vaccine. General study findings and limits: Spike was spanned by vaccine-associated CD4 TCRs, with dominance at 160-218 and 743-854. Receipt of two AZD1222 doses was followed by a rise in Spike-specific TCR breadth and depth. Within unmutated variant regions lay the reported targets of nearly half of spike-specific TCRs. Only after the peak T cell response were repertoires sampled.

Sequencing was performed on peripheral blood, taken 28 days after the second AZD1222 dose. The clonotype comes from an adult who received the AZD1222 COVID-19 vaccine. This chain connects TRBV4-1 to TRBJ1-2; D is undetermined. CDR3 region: CASSQERYGDGYTF. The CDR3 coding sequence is TGCGCCAGCAGCCAAGAAAGATATGGAGATGGCTACACCTTC.